A selection of T cell receptor beta chains follows, all from one sample in a study of cytomegalovirus exposure and HLA in healthy donors. Generated by immunoSEQ multiplex PCR, the TCRdb table keeps only in-frame clones and is missing some. The sample contains around 80,000 clones, 90% to 97% of which appear only once. The sequencing input was PBMCs. These receptors came from a woman younger than 30 in good health and CMV-seronegative. Each CDR3 is given with its conserved first and last residue. The order of the fields is CDR3 length, V gene, J gene, clone size, D gene, CDR3 DNA, CDR3 protein. A D gene is named only where the DNA matches it firmly. Not every row has a clone size; where given, it reads once, few, many or a size class.

cdr3_length: 13
v_call: TRBV30
j_call: TRBJ1-2
clone_size: NA
d_call: TRBD1
cdr3_nt: TGTGCCCATAATCCTACAGGGGCTAGAGGATACACCTTC
cdr3_aa: CAHNPTGARGYTF

cdr3_length: 15
v_call: TRBV6-5
j_call: TRBJ2-7
clone_size: NA
d_call: NA
cdr3_nt: TGTGCCAGCAGTTACTCGGCAGGGCTCCCCTACGAGCAGTACTTC
cdr3_aa: CASSYSAGLPYEQYF

cdr3_length: 11
v_call: TRBV28
j_call: TRBJ2-5
clone_size: NA
d_call: NA
cdr3_nt: TGTGCCAGCAGTAGAGCGGAGACCCAGTACTTC
cdr3_aa: CASSRAETQYF

cdr3_length: 13
v_call: TRBV30
j_call: TRBJ1-1
clone_size: NA
d_call: NA
cdr3_nt: TGTGCCACCTTGGCGGGGGGGGACACTGAAGCTTTCTTT
cdr3_aa: CATLAGGDTEAFF

cdr3_length: 13
v_call: TRBV4-2
j_call: TRBJ1-2
clone_size: NA
d_call: NA
cdr3_nt: TGTGCCAGCAGCCAAGATATCTCAACAGCGGACACCTTC
cdr3_aa: CASSQDISTADTF

cdr3_length: 18
v_call: TRBV10-2
j_call: TRBJ1-4
clone_size: NA
d_call: NA
cdr3_nt: TGCGCCAGCAGTGAGTCGACTCGTGGCAGGGGATATCATGAAAAACTGTTTTTT
cdr3_aa: CASSESTRGRGYHEKLFF

cdr3_length: 15
v_call: TRBV19
j_call: TRBJ1-4
clone_size: NA
d_call: NA
cdr3_nt: TGTGCCAGTAAGGCAGGCGGGAGGCTGAATGAAAAACTGTTTTTT
cdr3_aa: CASKAGGRLNEKLFF

cdr3_length: 14
v_call: TRBV6-5
j_call: TRBJ2-1
clone_size: NA
d_call: TRBD2
cdr3_nt: TGTGCCAGCAGTTACAGACTAGCGGGAGAGGAGCAGTTCTTC
cdr3_aa: CASSYRLAGEEQFF

cdr3_length: 17
v_call: TRBV13
j_call: TRBJ1-1
clone_size: NA
d_call: TRBD1
cdr3_nt: TGTGCCAGCAGCTACCGACAGGGGCGCGCCTTGAACACTGAAGCTTTCTTT
cdr3_aa: CASSYRQGRALNTEAFF

cdr3_length: 13
v_call: TRBV6-1
j_call: TRBJ1-2
clone_size: NA
d_call: NA
cdr3_nt: TGTGCCAGCAGTGAAACACTAAACTATGGCTACACCTTC
cdr3_aa: CASSETLNYGYTF

cdr3_length: 17
v_call: TRBV7-8
j_call: TRBJ2-1
clone_size: NA
d_call: TRBD2
cdr3_nt: TGTGCCAGCAGCTCCCCGGGTAGCGGGAGGGAATACAATGAGCAGTTCTTC
cdr3_aa: CASSSPGSGREYNEQFF

cdr3_length: 15
v_call: TRBV27
j_call: TRBJ2-7
clone_size: NA
d_call: NA
cdr3_nt: TGTGCCAGCAGTTTATCGAGCAGGTATACCTACGAGCAGTACTTC
cdr3_aa: CASSLSSRYTYEQYF

cdr3_length: 14
v_call: TRBV7-8
j_call: TRBJ2-7
clone_size: NA
d_call: TRBD2
cdr3_nt: TGTGCCAGCAGCTTAGTTCGGGGGGGCTACGAGCAGTACTTC
cdr3_aa: CASSLVRGGYEQYF

cdr3_length: 15
v_call: TRBV28
j_call: TRBJ2-7
clone_size: NA
d_call: TRBD1
cdr3_nt: TGTGCCAGCAGCACCGTTACAGGGGGCTTATACGAGCAGTACTTC
cdr3_aa: CASSTVTGGLYEQYF

cdr3_length: 14
v_call: TRBV15
j_call: TRBJ2-7
clone_size: NA
d_call: TRBD2
cdr3_nt: TGTGCCACCAGCAGAGTCCCTAGCGGATACGAGCAGTACTTC
cdr3_aa: CATSRVPSGYEQYF

cdr3_length: 13
v_call: TRBV19
j_call: TRBJ1-2
clone_size: NA
d_call: NA
cdr3_nt: TGTGCCAGTAGTAGATCGTCAGACTATGGCTACACCTTC
cdr3_aa: CASSRSSDYGYTF

cdr3_length: 15
v_call: TRBV27
j_call: TRBJ2-7
clone_size: once
d_call: TRBD2
cdr3_nt: TGTGCCAGCAGTGCGACTAGCGGGAGTCTGTACGAGCAGTACTTC
cdr3_aa: CASSATSGSLYEQYF

cdr3_length: 14
v_call: TRBV11-2
j_call: TRBJ1-1
clone_size: NA
d_call: NA
cdr3_nt: TGTGCCAGCAGCTTCGGAGGGTTGATGGGGGGGTTTTTCTTT
cdr3_aa: CASSFGGLMGGFFF

cdr3_length: 13
v_call: TRBV18
j_call: TRBJ1-1
clone_size: NA
d_call: TRBD1
cdr3_nt: TGTGCCAGCTCACAGGGGGCAAACACTGAAGCTTTCTTT
cdr3_aa: CASSQGANTEAFF

cdr3_length: 16
v_call: TRBV7-9
j_call: TRBJ2-2
clone_size: NA
d_call: NA
cdr3_nt: TGTGCCAGCAGCAGGACAGTTCACGCGAACACCGGGGAGCTGTTTTTT
cdr3_aa: CASSRTVHANTGELFF

cdr3_length: 14
v_call: TRBV27
j_call: TRBJ1-5
clone_size: NA
d_call: TRBD1
cdr3_nt: TGTGCCAGCAGGACACAGGGGGGCAATCAGCCCCAGCATTTT
cdr3_aa: CASRTQGGNQPQHF

cdr3_length: 14
v_call: TRBV28
j_call: TRBJ2-2
clone_size: NA
d_call: TRBD1
cdr3_nt: TGTGCCAGCAGGCCGGGACAGGGGGCCGGGGAGCTGTTTTTT
cdr3_aa: CASRPGQGAGELFF

cdr3_length: 14
v_call: TRBV29-1
j_call: TRBJ2-7
clone_size: few
d_call: TRBD2
cdr3_nt: TGCAGCGTCCCCGGGACTAGGCATTCTGCCGAGCAGTACTTC
cdr3_aa: CSVPGTRHSAEQYF

cdr3_length: 16
v_call: TRBV7-4
j_call: TRBJ1-5
clone_size: NA
d_call: NA
cdr3_nt: TGTGCCAGCAGCTTTCGTCCAGGGGCTAGCAATCAGCCCCAGCATTTT
cdr3_aa: CASSFRPGASNQPQHF

cdr3_length: 14
v_call: TRBV6-5
j_call: TRBJ1-3
clone_size: NA
d_call: TRBD1
cdr3_nt: TGTGCCAGCAGTTACAGGGGGCTTGGAAACACCATATATTTT
cdr3_aa: CASSYRGLGNTIYF

cdr3_length: 16
v_call: TRBV28
j_call: TRBJ2-1
clone_size: once
d_call: TRBD2
cdr3_nt: TGTGCCAGCAGTTATCTAGCGGGTAGCTCCTACAATGAGCAGTTCTTC
cdr3_aa: CASSYLAGSSYNEQFF

cdr3_length: 13
v_call: TRBV7-9
j_call: TRBJ1-2
clone_size: NA
d_call: NA
cdr3_nt: TGTGCCAGCAGCCCGCGGGTGGATCGCGGCTACACCTTC
cdr3_aa: CASSPRVDRGYTF

cdr3_length: 17
v_call: TRBV6-1
j_call: TRBJ2-1
clone_size: NA
d_call: TRBD2
cdr3_nt: TGTGCCAGCAGTGAAGAGGTAAGCGGGAGCTCCTACAATGAGCAGTTCTTC
cdr3_aa: CASSEEVSGSSYNEQFF